This TCR beta chain was identified during a study of blood T cell repertoires in COVID-19. In the study overall: Sites across the United States, Italy and Spain contributed samples from acute and convalescent COVID-19. T cells, B-cell-depleted T cells, or PBMCs provided the cDNA or gDNA that served as material.

This clone was seen once. The CDR3 runs to 15 residues. V was pared by 3 bases and J by 6 bases, with 6 bases of the junction left unmatched. Per germline, CDR1 SEHNR and CDR2 FQNEAQ (reference sequence). The table came from immunoSEQ multiplex PCR; TCRdb's copy has only in-frame clones and leaves some out. The table has 410,000 or so clones, 86% seen once. This chain uses TRBV7-9 with TRBJ2-4, with 9 bases fitting TRBD1. The clonotype was recovered from a woman aged 25 to 45 with active or convalescent COVID-19. Material for sequencing was peripheral blood. CDR3 DNA sequence: TGTGCCAGCAGCTTCCTACAGGGGGCGCGAAACATTCAGTACTTC. Encoded protein: CASSFLQGARNIQYF.